This entry is about one TCR beta chain. Its target is not known. An end of the junction does not agree with germline; a read error may underlie this. Germline CDR1 is SGHRS and CDR2 is YFSETQ. The CDR3 is 14 residues long. The data originate from a study of T cell repertoires in cytomegalovirus infection. A single record per CDR3 protein comes from TCRdb applying MiXCR to the reads. The sample records 350,000 to 500,000 distinct CDR3 sequences, roughly 30% being singletons. General observations from the study: Cumulative frequency of public TCR beta families picked out carriers of CMV plus the relevant HLA.

The sample consisted of PBMCs. The source of this sequence is a human donor in good health (CMV status not recorded). Some clones in this sample may be carry-over from other donors' samples. This sequence joins TRBV5-1 and TRBJ2-5, with D possibly TRBD1 on 8 matching bases. The CDR3 loop is CASSPNRGGETQSF. In DNA form, the CDR3 reads TGCGCCAGCAGCCCCAACAGGGGGGGTGAGACCCAGTCCTTC.